Below, 8 T cell receptor beta chains from the same sample are listed, as sequenced in a study of blood T cell repertoires in COVID-19. TCRdb keeps only in-frame clones here, not all; method: immunoSEQ multiplex PCR. The sample shows fewer than 200,000 clones, 84% of them seen only once. The sequencing sample was made of peripheral blood. The receptors come from a middle-aged man who had recovered from COVID-19.

The chain joins TRBV2 to TRBJ1-1; D may be TRBD1 (5 bases). V was clipped by 7 bases and J by 7 bases, with 16 bases between them. The CDR3 length is 13 residues. The germline V gene encodes CDR1 SNHLY and CDR2 FYNNEI. The CDR3 here is CASTLQQGDEAFF. The CDR3 DNA reads as TGTGCCAGCACCCTCCAGCAGGGTGATGAAGCTTTCTTT.

This clone was detected ten times or more. Other DNA sequences in this sample translate to the same CDR3. The rearrangement links TRBV27 to TRBJ1-1; the D is unclear. V dropped 3 bases and J dropped 0 bases, with 8 bases sitting between them. The germline V gene has CDR1 MNHEY and CDR2 SMNVEV (reference sequence). CDR3 length: 14 residues. CDR3 in amino acids: CASSFGGLNTEAFF. Written as DNA, the CDR3 is TGTGCCAGCAGTTTCGGCGGATTGAACACTGAAGCTTTCTTT.

The chain links TRBV7-9 to TRBJ2-6; a possible D gene is TRBD1 (6 bases). This CDR3 is 19 amino acids long. Germline V gives CDR1 SEHNR, CDR2 FQNEAQ (reference sequence). The V end was cut by 1 base, the J end by 0 bases, with 16 bases between. Here the CDR3 DNA reads TGTGCCAGCAGCTTAGTCTATTCCCCAGGGGACTCTGGGGCCAACGTCCTGACTTTC. Residues: CASSLVYSPGDSGANVLTF. The whole variable domain, remainder taken from reference TRBV7-9 and TRBJ2-6, is DTGVSQNPRHKITKRGQNVTFRCDPISEHNRLYWYRQTLGQGPEFLTYFQNEAQLEKSRLLSDRFSAERPKGSFSTLEIQRTEQGDSAMYLCASSLVYSPGDSGANVLTFGAGSRLTVL.

Regarding this clone: In the same sample, other DNA sequences code for this CDR3. This chain connects TRBV9 to TRBJ2-3, with D perhaps matching TRBD2 (6 bases). V gave up 0 bases and J gave up 0 bases, with 11 bases separating them. Germline lookup yields CDR1 SGDLS and CDR2 YYNGEE. The length of the CDR3 is 16 residues. This chain's CDR3 is CASSVEGGASTDTQYF. CDR3 DNA sequence: TGTGCCAGCAGCGTAGAGGGCGGGGCTAGCACAGATACGCAGTATTTT.

The CDR3 sequence: CASRGQGQEKLFF. CDR3 in DNA: TGTGCCAGCAGGGGACAGGGACAAGAAAAACTGTTTTTT. The chain links TRBV6-5 to TRBJ1-4, with 9 nucleotides matching TRBD1. CDR3 size: 13 residues. The germline V gene has CDR1 MNHEY and CDR2 SVGAGI. The ends lost 6 bases at V and 8 bases at J; junction bases unmatched: 4.

A single count supports this clone. The chain joins TRBV7-8 to TRBJ1-5; D may be TRBD1 (5 bases). The CDR3 covers 15 residues. The germline V and J ends were trimmed by 5 bases and 4 bases, with 15 bases remaining between them. Germline CDR1 reads SGHVS; CDR2 reads FQNEAQ. In DNA form, the CDR3 reads TGTGCCAGCAGCCCCGGGGGTTCCCGTAATCAGCCCCAGCATTTT. It is translated as CASSPGGSRNQPQHF. The complete variable domain, with remaining parts taken from reference TRBV7-8 and TRBJ1-5, reads GAGVSQSPRYKVAKRGQDVALRCDPISGHVSLFWYQQALGQGPEFLTYFQNEAQLDKSGLPSDRFFAERPEGSVSTLKIQRTQQEDSAVYLCASSPGGSRNQPQHFGDGTRLSIL.

To note about this clone: This sample also contains other DNA sequences that code for the same CDR3. This sequence joins TRBV4-3 and TRBJ2-1; tentatively, D is TRBD2 (7 bases). The CDR3 consists of 16 residues. The V and J ends lost 0 bases and 5 bases respectively, with 14 bases between them. Germline V lookup: CDR1 LGHNA, CDR2 YSLEER. DNA for the CDR3: TGCGCCAGCAGCCAAGATTTGGGGAGGGGGGACAATGAGCAGTTCTTC. Its translation: CASSQDLGRGDNEQFF.

The rearrangement joins TRBV9 to TRBJ2-2; D is ambiguous. The CDR3 consists of 14 residues. V lost 1 base and J lost 5, with 9 bases in between. CDR1 is SGDLS and CDR2 is YYNGEE in the germline V gene. CDR3 coding DNA: TGTGCCAGCAGCGTATTGGCAGATACCGGGGAGCTGTTTTTT. Amino acids: CASSVLADTGELFF.